This T cell receptor (beta chain) was profiled in a study of control samples from healthy donors and cancer patients. Assay used: immunoSEQ multiplex PCR; TCRdb lists only in-frame clones, some missing. Of about 120,000 clones detected, over 90% appear once; the ten largest clones hold less than 3.5%. The source material was blood. The source is a man aged 25 to 40 in good health.

The CDR3 DNA reads TGCAGTGCTAAAAGGGGGGAGACCCAGTACTTC. Translation: CSAKRGETQYF. V gene TRBV20-1 combines with J gene TRBJ2-5; the D gene is possibly TRBD1 (6 bases). Germline V gives CDR1 DFQATT, CDR2 SNEGSKA (reference sequence). This CDR3 is 11 amino acids long. V was shortened by 4 bases and J by 5 bases, with 8 bases between the two germline ends.